The 7 T cell receptor beta chains below were found in one sample sequenced in a study of T cell clones after liver transplantation. Measured with immunoSEQ multiplex PCR; TCRdb has only the in-frame clones, and not every one. The sample carries more than 65,000 clones, about 80% recorded once. Material: CD4+ T cells from blood, obtained 12 months after liver transplant. The receptors stem from a human patient who received a liver transplant. The graft donor may have contributed some T cells.

The CDR3 DNA follows: TGTGCCAGCAGTGAAGAGGGGACAAGGAACGTCCTGACTTTC. Its protein is CASSEEGTRNVLTF. The chain combines TRBV25-1 with TRBJ2-6; a weak D match, TRBD1 (6 bases). Germline V gene lookup returns CDR1 MGHDK and CDR2 SYGVNS. The CDR3 extends over 14 amino acids. V gave up 2 bases and J gave up 10 bases, with 12 bases separating them.

The chain links TRBV6-1 to TRBJ1-5; D is unclear. The CDR3 totals 14 residues. V lost 5 bases, J lost 2 bases, and 10 bases lay in between. Per the germline V gene, CDR1 is MNHNS and CDR2 is SASEGT. CDR3 in DNA: TGTGCCAGCAGTCTGGGGAGGGGCAATCAGCCCCAGCATTTT. Its translation is CASSLGRGNQPQHF.

The rearrangement uses TRBV1 and TRBJ2-1; no check of the table's D call, TRBD2, against the DNA was made. TRBV1 is a pseudogene segment. The CDR3 extends over 15 amino acids. CDR3 residues: CTSSHRSGAYNEQFF. In DNA, the CDR3 is TGCACCAGCAGCCATAGGAGCGGGGCTTACAATGAGCAGTTCTTC.

This chain uses TRBV2 with TRBJ1-5; D remains unclear. This CDR3 comprises 14 residues. CDR1 is SNHLY, CDR2 FYNNEI, per germline. Trimming removed 5 bases at V and 0 bases at J, with 8 bases between. DNA for the CDR3: TGTGCCAGCAGTAGACGGAATAGCAATCAGCCCCAGCATTTT. This sequence encodes CASSRRNSNQPQHF.

The CDR3 nucleotides are TGTGCCAGCAGCGACGGCGCCTCTAATGAAAAACTGTTTTTT. It codes for CASSDGASNEKLFF. This chain uses TRBV6-6 with TRBJ1-4; no reliable D call. V lost 6 bases, J lost 3 bases, and 11 bases lay in between. The CDR3 is made up of 14 amino acids. Germline V gives CDR1 MNHNY, CDR2 SVGAGI (reference sequence).

This clone was found a few times. The chain uses TRBV6-4 and TRBJ1-2; D remains unclear. V was clipped by 7 bases and J by 9 bases, with 18 bases between them. This CDR3 is built from 13 residues. In germline, CDR1 is MRHNA, CDR2 SNTAGT. CDR3 sequence reads: CASTQTASRRYTF. As DNA, the CDR3 is TGTGCCAGCACTCAAACGGCCTCACGTCGCTACACCTTC.

The chain links TRBV28 to TRBJ2-1, with D unresolved. The CDR3 runs 11 residues. Germline lookup yields CDR1 MDHEN and CDR2 SYDVKM. Trimming left V 6 bases short and J 3 bases short, with 3 bases between. The CDR3 nucleotides read TGTGCCAGCAGCCGCTACAATGAGCAGTTCTTC. Translating gives CASSRYNEQFF.